The 18 T cell receptor beta chains in this list originate from one sample, sequenced in a study of cytomegalovirus exposure and HLA in healthy donors. PCR amplification relied on 60 Vbeta primers (plus 13 Jbeta primers). Libraries were prepared by immunoSEQ multiplex PCR; TCRdb keeps only in-frame clonotypes and omits some of them. The sample includes around 150,000 clones, 88% of them seen just once. Sample: PBMCs. The receptors stem from a woman between 40 and 55 years old in good health and CMV-seronegative.

This rearrangement joins TRBV27 to TRBJ1-2; D is possibly TRBD1 (6 bases). Germline V gene data show CDR1 as MNHEY and CDR2 as SMNVEV (reference sequence). V lost 3 bases, J lost 4 bases, and 9 bases lay in between. This CDR3 comprises 13 residues. In DNA form, the CDR3 reads TGTGCCAGCAGTTTTAACAGGGCCTATGGCTACACCTTC. Amino acid sequence: CASSFNRAYGYTF.

This chain connects TRBV7-9 to TRBJ1-3; 7 bases are shared with TRBD1. Trimming removed 5 bases from V and 1 base from J; junction bases left unmatched: 8. Germline V gene sequence: CDR1 SEHNR, CDR2 FQNEAQ (reference sequence). This CDR3 comprises 16 residues. CDR3 bases: TGTGCCAGCAGCCCGTACAGGGGACGGTCTGGAAACACCATATATTTT. Translation gives CASSPYRGRSGNTIYF.

V usage is TRBV5-1 and J usage is TRBJ2-2; a weak D match, TRBD2 (6 bases). There are 17 residues in the CDR3. V was cut by 0 bases and J by 4 bases, with 16 bases left in between. Looked up from germline, CDR1 is SGHRS and CDR2 is YFSETQ. The CDR3 loop is CASSLAPERAATGELFF. DNA of the CDR3: TGCGCCAGCAGCTTGGCCCCGGAGCGGGCGGCCACCGGGGAGCTGTTTTTT.

This clone came up once. The rearrangement links TRBV10-3 to TRBJ1-1; no clear D. Trimming stripped 10 bases from V and 1 base from J, with 13 bases between. This CDR3 comprises 13 residues. Germline-derived CDR1 and CDR2 are ENHRY and SYGVKD. The CDR3, as DNA: TGTGCCACATACGGACTGAGGAACACTGAAGCTTTCTTT. As protein: CATYGLRNTEAFF.

This clone has a handful of counts. V usage is TRBV28 and J usage is TRBJ2-7; TRBD1 agrees at 8 bases. CDR1 and CDR2 from the germline V gene are MDHEN and SYDVKM. The CDR3 runs 13 residues. The J segment lost 2 bases and the V segment lost 8 bases, leaving 5 bases of the junction unmatched. The CDR3 loop is CASRDRNPYEQYF. The CDR3 region has the DNA TGTGCCAGCCGGGACAGGAACCCCTACGAGCAGTACTTC.

The chain carries TRBV10-1 and TRBJ2-5; 12 nucleotides line up with TRBD2. The J call may be faulty, since TRBJ2-7 better matches the DNA end. The germline V gene has CDR1 WNHNN and CDR2 SYGVQD (reference sequence). This CDR3 comprises 15 residues. The CDR3 DNA sequence: TGCGCCAGCAGTCCTGGACTAGCGGGATCCAACGAGCAGTACTTC. Its protein product is CASSPGLAGSNEQYF.

This clone was observed once. The chain links TRBV7-9 to TRBJ2-3, with D unresolved. The CDR3 has 12 amino acids. Trimming left V 6 bases short and J 3 bases short, with 7 bases between. The germline gives CDR1 SEHNR, CDR2 FQNEAQ (reference sequence). The CDR3 sequence is CASRPRTDTQYF. The CDR3 bases are TGTGCCAGCAGACCCAGGACAGATACGCAGTATTTT.

This clone was counted once. The J gene is TRBJ2-1, the V gene TRBV5-5, with 9 bases aligning to TRBD2. The CDR3 spans 17 residues. V lost 4 bases, J lost 8 bases, and 16 bases stayed unmatched. From germline, CDR1 is SGHKS and CDR2 YYEKEE (reference sequence). CDR3 bases: TGTGCCAGCAGCCAGGAGGGGGCGGGAGGGGGGAGCGATGAGCAGTTCTTC. Translating it yields CASSQEGAGGGSDEQFF.

This clone was seen only once. The chain combines TRBV6-6 with TRBJ2-7; 8 positions agree with TRBD1. V gave up 6 bases and J gave up 5 bases; unmatched junction bases: 9. The CDR3 runs 14 residues. Looked up from germline, CDR1 is MNHNY and CDR2 is SVGAGI (reference sequence). CDR3 amino acids: CASRDFPGQDEQYF. Here the CDR3 DNA reads TGTGCCAGCAGGGATTTTCCGGGACAGGACGAGCAGTACTTC.

The V gene is TRBV30, the J gene TRBJ1-1, with D unresolved. The V gene's germline CDR1 is GTSNPN and CDR2 SVGIG (reference sequence). V was clipped by 0 bases and J by 1 base, with 12 bases between them. The length of the CDR3 is 15 residues. The CDR3 bases are TGTGCCTGGAGTGTAACGGGTAGGCGGAACACTGAAGCTTTCTTT. As protein: CAWSVTGRRNTEAFF.

This chain joins TRBV6-4 and TRBJ2-1, with TRBD2 matching 12 bases. V was clipped by 5 bases and J by 4 bases; unmatched bases: 0. Looked up from germline, CDR1 is MRHNA and CDR2 is SNTAGT. This CDR3 is built from 14 residues. CDR3 in DNA: TGTGCCAGCAGTACTAGCGGGGGGTACAATGAGCAGTTCTTC. Protein sequence: CASSTSGGYNEQFF.

This chain joins TRBV5-8 and TRBJ2-5; 11 nucleotides line up with TRBD2. The length of the CDR3 is 16 residues. Germline loops: CDR1 SGHTS, CDR2 YDEGEE. The junction had 9 bases not matched to a gene; V was cut back by 4 bases and J by 4 bases. The CDR3 loop reads CASSLQLAGGLETQYF. The DNA for the CDR3 is TGTGCCAGCAGCCTTCAATTAGCGGGAGGGCTAGAGACCCAGTACTTC.

The rearrangement links TRBV4-2 to TRBJ2-5; 10 bases map to TRBD2. In germline, CDR1 is LGHNA, CDR2 YNFKEQ. The CDR3 totals 14 residues. The J segment lost 6 bases and the V segment lost 5 bases, leaving 6 bases of the junction unmatched. This CDR3 reads CASSSAGGVQTQYF. Written as DNA, the CDR3 is TGTGCCAGCAGCTCAGCGGGGGGGGTACAGACCCAGTACTTC.

V and J are TRBV7-8 and TRBJ2-1, with 7 bases identical to TRBD2. Losses at the gene ends were 2 bases for V and 8 bases for J; bases not matched to a gene: 9. Germline lookup yields CDR1 SGHVS and CDR2 FQNEAQ. The CDR3 contains 15 residues. The CDR3: CASSLMGGRGHEQFF. The CDR3 DNA sequence: TGTGCCAGCAGCTTAATGGGCGGGAGAGGACATGAGCAGTTCTTC. The variable domain in full, with the rest retrieved from reference TRBV7-8 and TRBJ2-1, is GAGVSQSPRYKVAKRGQDVALRCDPISGHVSLFWYQQALGQGPEFLTYFQNEAQLDKSGLPSDRFFAERPEGSVSTLKIQRTQQEDSAVYLCASSLMGGRGHEQFFGPGTRLTVL.

The genes are TRBV9 and TRBJ1-5; D is unresolved. The germline gives CDR1 SGDLS, CDR2 YYNGEE. Trimming took 4 bases from V and 7 from J, leaving 9 bases between them. This CDR3 region has 12 residues. CDR3 amino acids: CASSKDGQPQHF. DNA of the CDR3: TGTGCCAGCAGCAAAGACGGGCAGCCCCAGCATTTT.

The J gene is TRBJ2-6, the V gene TRBV28; D is uncertain. From germline, CDR1 is MDHEN and CDR2 SYDVKM. V was trimmed by 3 bases and J by 11 bases, leaving 23 bases between them. This CDR3 is 17 amino acids long. This CDR3 is CASSFIEDLSSGDVLTF. The DNA of the CDR3 is TGTGCCAGCAGTTTCATCGAGGATCTGAGTAGTGGCGACGTCCTGACTTTC.

The chain employs TRBV30 and TRBJ2-3; TRBD2 matches at 11 bases. There are 14 residues in the CDR3. Germline CDR1 GTSNPN, CDR2 SVGIG (reference sequence). V lost 5 bases to trimming and J lost 6 bases; unmatched junction nucleotides: 7. In DNA form, the CDR3 reads TGTGCCTGGGTAGCGGGAGGGCCATGGGATACGCAGTATTTT. It codes for CAWVAGGPWDTQYF. The full variable domain, in which reference TRBV30 and TRBJ2-3 provide the parts outside the CDR3, is SQTIHQWPATLVQPVGSPLSLECTVEGTSNPNLYWYRQAAGRGLQLLFYSVGIGQISSEVPQNLSASRPQDRQFILSSKKLLLSDSGFYLCAWVAGGPWDTQYFGPGTRLTVL.

This clone was seen a handful of times. This chain connects TRBV14 to TRBJ1-1; D remains ambiguous. There are 13 residues in the CDR3. Between the trimmed V and J ends, which lost 1 base and 1 base, there was a span of 4 bases. The germline gives CDR1 SGHDN, CDR2 FVKESK. CDR3 nucleotides: TGTGCCAGCAGCCAAGGAGGGAACACTGAAGCTTTCTTT. This encodes CASSQGGNTEAFF.